Below, one TCR beta chain is given with its context. This clonotype came up many times. What antigen it recognizes has not been identified. Base qualities were left out, and no much larger clone turns up one base away. The time point label on this specimen signifies: persistent/refractory GD, antithyroid drugs over 5 years with positive TRAb. RNA was extracted from PBMCs in TRIzol for both TCR sequencing and RNA sequencing. The diagnosis of Graves' disease followed American Thyroid Association guidelines. Patients were recruited from an endocrinology department in Xi'an, China. Each patient gave approximately 8.8 milliliters of peripheral blood, collected in an EDTA anticoagulant tube. PBMCs were isolated by Ficoll Paque Plus density gradient separation without further T cell sorting. An Agilent 2100 Bioanalyzer and agarose gel were used to assess RNA quality, and a NanoDrop 2000 was used to measure RNA concentration.

The library was generated by multiplex PCR. For sequencing, an Illumina HiSeq 4000 was employed. To build TCR beta libraries, CDR3 regions were amplified by Arm-PCR using iRepertoire HTBI primers. PCR products were gel purified before sequencing. On the authors' methods: Gene usage analysis of CDR3 amino acid clonotypes used the roughly 60 TRBV and 12 to 15 TRBJ segments found across samples. COPE and FqMerger were used to merge filtered high-quality paired reads into contigs. BLAST was used to align contigs to the IMGT TRBV, TRBD and TRBJ reference genes, and CDR3 was defined following IMGT. Any clonotype with a frequency above 0.1% was classified as a highly expanded clone. Shannon entropy served as the measure of repertoire diversity, while the Gini coefficient captured V-J evenness. Public clonotypes were defined as clonotypes shared by more than one individual. TCRdb reanalyzed the raw reads on its own, using fastp at Q25 for trimming and MiXCR for clone calling, and kept in-frame beta chains. Rows matching on CDR3 protein sequence are summarized as one entry with the most common DNA and genes. In this record, the V and J calls reflect TCRdb's handling and not the investigators' own analysis. The sample yields some 280,000 distinct CDR3 sequences; roughly a fifth were counted once. Jointly, the top ten make up approximately 53% of the sample.

The sample belongs to a study of regulatory T cells in long-lasting Graves disease (dated by TCRdb to the early 2020s). With regard to the full study: Persistent Graves' disease was defined as persistently positive TSH receptor autoantibodies together with antithyroid drug treatment for over 5 years. Patients with persistent Graves' disease were compared with patients with newly diagnosed Graves' disease using TCR sequencing and RNA sequencing of peripheral blood. The study was registered as a clinical trial and conducted in China. A total of about 33 samples underwent TCR sequencing, from some 13 patients with persistent Graves' disease and approximately 20 patients with newly diagnosed Graves' disease. Persistent Graves' disease patients in the clinical cohort had taken antithyroid drugs for roughly 10 years on average. Here is what the overall study found, with its caveats: The authors acknowledged the small sample size as a limitation that may reduce accuracy. Preferential use of TRBV28, TRBJ1-2 and TRBJ2-5 was observed in persistent disease, whereas TRBV20-1 and TRBJ2-1 were favored in newly diagnosed disease. Compared with newly diagnosed patients, patients with persistent Graves' disease had lower TCR Shannon entropy and fewer highly expanded clones, which suggests clonal expansion. Patients with persistent disease shared more public clonotypes (under 3,000) than newly diagnosed patients did (around 930). Only the TCR beta chain was sequenced and analyzed. Only peripheral blood was studied, because thyroid tissue, the primary lesion, was inaccessible.

Reading from cysteine to phenylalanine, the CDR3 counts 13 amino acids. Only the CDR3 region is kept as DNA, spanning 39 bases read in frame from base 1. The V and J ends are trimmed by 10 bases and 2 bases, leaving 15 bases between them. The chain is made from TRBV12-3 or TRBV12-4 and TRBJ2-7; a weak D assignment points to TRBD1 (6 bases agree). The clonotype originates from a female donor with Graves disease. The sequencing used peripheral blood mononuclear cells (PBMCs), collected when the disease was refractory, from a patient treated with antithyroid drugs. Here the CDR3 is given as CATSTGQAYEQYF. The bases are TGTGCCACTTCGACAGGTCAGGCCTACGAGCAGTACTTC.